These 9 T cell receptor beta chains share one sample of origin, sequenced in a study of blood T cell repertoires in COVID-19 (TCRdb year 2020). Library preparation employed the immunoSEQ multiplex PCR assay. TCRdb took this table from immuneACCESS and kept in-frame rearrangements with V and J called. Such tables lack part of the clones; where checked against another copy, unresolved V genes explain under half of the gap, and the rest is unexplained. The sample includes 160,000 or so clones, with just under 80% observed a single time. The ten most abundant clones make up approximately 15% of the sample. The sequenced sample was peripheral blood. The receptors originated from a woman older than 75 with acute or convalescent COVID-19.

The V and J genes are TRBV15 and TRBJ2-1; D call uncertain. V was trimmed by 0 bases and J by 4 bases, leaving 16 bases between them. Per germline, CDR1 LNHNV and CDR2 YYDKDF (reference sequence). CDR3 length: 17 residues. CDR3 region: CATSRDPGSLLYNEQFF. CDR3 in DNA: TGTGCCACCAGCAGAGATCCGGGTAGTCTCCTTTACAATGAGCAGTTCTTC. Full variable domain (missing parts from reference TRBV15 and TRBJ2-1): DAMVIQNPRYQVTQFGKPVTLSCSQTLNHNVMYWYQQKSSQAPKLLFHYYDKDFNNEADTPDNFQSRRPNTSFCFLDIRSPGLGDTAMYLCATSRDPGSLLYNEQFFGPGTRLTVL.

The chain recombines TRBV28 with TRBJ1-2; unclear D gene. V lost 11 bases to trimming and J lost 1 base, with 17 bases between them. This CDR3 contains 14 residues. Germline V CDR1 and CDR2: MDHEN, SYDVKM. CDR3 nucleotides: TGTGCCGTCCCCCTACCCCCTGATAACTATGGCTACACCTTC. It is translated as CAVPLPPDNYGYTF.

The gene calls are TRBV5-1 and TRBJ2-5; 8 nucleotides align to TRBD2. There are 14 residues in the CDR3. Trimming cost V 3 bases and J 2 bases; bases outside gene matches: 3. The V gene's germline CDR1 is SGHRS and CDR2 YFSETQ. The DNA for the CDR3 is TGCGCCAGCAGCTCCGGGAGGGGGCAAGAGACCCAGTACTTC. Protein: CASSSGRGQETQYF.

V and J are TRBV12-5 and TRBJ2-6; D is possibly TRBD2 (5 bases). Germline lookup yields CDR1 LGHNT and CDR2 FRNRAP. CDR3 length equals 16 residues. V shed 6 bases and J shed 0 bases, with 12 bases lying between them. CDR3 protein: CASGPPGSSGANVLTF. The CDR3, as DNA: TGTGCTAGTGGCCCCCCTGGGAGCTCTGGGGCCAACGTCCTGACTTTC.

V usage is TRBV5-6 and J usage is TRBJ2-7, with unresolved D. Trimming stripped 2 bases from V and 2 bases from J, with 5 bases between. This CDR3 comprises 12 residues. The V gene's germline CDR1 is SGHDT and CDR2 YYEEEE. CDR3 DNA sequence: TGTGCCAGCAGCTTACTGACCTACGAGCAGTACTTC. This translates into CASSLLTYEQYF.

This rearrangement joins TRBV30 to TRBJ1-2; 8 nucleotides agree with TRBD1. V lost 2 bases and J lost 7; bases outside the gene matches: 6. Germline V gene data show CDR1 as GTSNPN and CDR2 as SVGIG (reference sequence). CDR3 size: 13 residues. DNA for the CDR3: TGTGCCTGGAGTACTACAGGGGGAGTTGGCTACACCTTC. Amino acids: CAWSTTGGVGYTF.

The CDR3 region has the DNA TGTGCCAGCAGCTTGGGGACAGGGTACACCGGGGAGCTGTTTTTT. It encodes CASSLGTGYTGELFF. The chain couples TRBV7-9 to TRBJ2-2, with 9 bases fitting TRBD1. J was trimmed by 3 bases and V by 3 bases; bases with no gene match: 2. Germline V gives CDR1 SEHNR, CDR2 FQNEAQ (reference sequence). The CDR3 sequence is 15 residues long.

This clone was seen more than once but under ten times. The chain couples TRBV19 to TRBJ1-1; no definite D call. The CDR3 extends over 15 amino acids. Germline CDR1 and CDR2: LNHDA and SQIVND (reference sequence). The V and J ends lost 5 bases and 4 bases respectively, with 17 bases between them. The CDR3 loop is CASSSSGVRATEAFF. In DNA, the CDR3 is TGTGCCAGTAGTTCCTCCGGGGTAAGGGCCACTGAAGCTTTCTTT.

The chain uses TRBV18 and TRBJ2-7; the match to TRBD1 covers 9 bases. This CDR3 has 14 residues. CDR1 is KGHSH, CDR2 LQKENI, per germline. V was pared by 5 bases and J by 5 bases, with 7 bases of the junction left unmatched. CDR3 region: CASSLPGQGNEQYF. The CDR3 DNA reads as TGTGCCAGCTCATTGCCGGGACAGGGAAACGAGCAGTACTTC.